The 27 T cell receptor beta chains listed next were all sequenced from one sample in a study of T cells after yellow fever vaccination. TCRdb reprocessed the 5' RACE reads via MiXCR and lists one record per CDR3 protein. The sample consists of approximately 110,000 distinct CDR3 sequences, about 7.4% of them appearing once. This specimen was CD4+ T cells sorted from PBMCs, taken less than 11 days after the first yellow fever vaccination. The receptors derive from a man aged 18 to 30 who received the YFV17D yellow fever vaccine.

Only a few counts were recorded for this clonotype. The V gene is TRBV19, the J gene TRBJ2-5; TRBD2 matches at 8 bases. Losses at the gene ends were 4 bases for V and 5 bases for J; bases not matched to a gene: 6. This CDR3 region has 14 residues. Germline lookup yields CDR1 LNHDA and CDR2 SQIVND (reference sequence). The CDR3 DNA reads TGTGCCAGTAGTAAGGCGGGGGGCAGGGAGACCCAGTACTTC. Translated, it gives CASSKAGGRETQYF.

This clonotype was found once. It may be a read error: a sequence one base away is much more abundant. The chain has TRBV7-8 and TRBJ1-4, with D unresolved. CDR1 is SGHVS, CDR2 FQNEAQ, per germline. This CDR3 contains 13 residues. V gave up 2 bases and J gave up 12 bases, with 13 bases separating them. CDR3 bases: TGTGCCAGCAGCTTAACCCGGGATGGGGAACTGTTTTTT. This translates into CASSLTRDGELFF.

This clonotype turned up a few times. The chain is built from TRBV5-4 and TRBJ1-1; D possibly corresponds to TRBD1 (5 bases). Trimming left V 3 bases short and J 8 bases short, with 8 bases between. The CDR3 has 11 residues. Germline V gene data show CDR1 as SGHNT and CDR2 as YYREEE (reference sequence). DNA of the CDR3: TGTGCCAGCAGCTATCAGGGAGAAGCTTTCTTT. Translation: CASSYQGEAFF.

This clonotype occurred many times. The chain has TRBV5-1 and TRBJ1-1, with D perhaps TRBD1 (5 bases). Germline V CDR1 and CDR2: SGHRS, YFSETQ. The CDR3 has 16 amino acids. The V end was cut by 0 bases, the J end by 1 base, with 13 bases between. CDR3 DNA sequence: TGCGCCAGCAGCTTGGGGACCGGGACGGGGAACACTGAAGCTTTCTTT. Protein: CASSLGTGTGNTEAFF.

The CDR3 protein is CASSQTETYYYSGNTIYF. Here the CDR3 DNA reads TGTGCCAGCAGCCAGACAGAGACTTACTACTACTCTGGAAACACCATATATTTT. The gene calls are TRBV6-5 and TRBJ1-3; a weak D match, TRBD1 (5 bases). Germline V gene data show CDR1 as MNHEY and CDR2 as SVGAGI. V dropped 6 bases and J dropped 0 bases, with 21 bases sitting between them. This CDR3 is 18 amino acids long.

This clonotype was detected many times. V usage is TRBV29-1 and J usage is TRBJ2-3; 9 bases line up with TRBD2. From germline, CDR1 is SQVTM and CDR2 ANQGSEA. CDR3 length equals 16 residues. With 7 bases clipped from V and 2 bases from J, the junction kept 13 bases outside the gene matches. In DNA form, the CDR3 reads TGCAGCGCCTTTCTGATGCTAGCGGGGACCACAGATACGCAGTATTTT. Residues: CSAFLMLAGTTDTQYF.

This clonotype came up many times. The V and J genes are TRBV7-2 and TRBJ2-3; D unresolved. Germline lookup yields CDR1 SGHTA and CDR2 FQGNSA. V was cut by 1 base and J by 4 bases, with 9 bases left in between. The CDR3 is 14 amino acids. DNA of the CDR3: TGTGCCAGCAGCTTAGAGACCGCGGCAGATACGCAGTATTTT. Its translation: CASSLETAADTQYF.

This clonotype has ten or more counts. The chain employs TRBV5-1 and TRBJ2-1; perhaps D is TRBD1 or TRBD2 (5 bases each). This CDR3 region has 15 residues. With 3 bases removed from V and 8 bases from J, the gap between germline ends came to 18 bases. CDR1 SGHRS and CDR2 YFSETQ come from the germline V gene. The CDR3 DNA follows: TGCGCCAGCAGCTCGGCGCCCGGGACCTCTGATGAGCAGTTCTTC. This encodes CASSSAPGTSDEQFF.

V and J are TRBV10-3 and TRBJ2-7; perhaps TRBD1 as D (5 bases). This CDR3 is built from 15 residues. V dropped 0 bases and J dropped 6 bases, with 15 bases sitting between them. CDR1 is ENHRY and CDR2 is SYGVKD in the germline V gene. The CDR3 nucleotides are TGTGCCATCAGTGAGTCCTTAGGGGTAGTTGGCGAGCAGTACTTC. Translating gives CAISESLGVVGEQYF.

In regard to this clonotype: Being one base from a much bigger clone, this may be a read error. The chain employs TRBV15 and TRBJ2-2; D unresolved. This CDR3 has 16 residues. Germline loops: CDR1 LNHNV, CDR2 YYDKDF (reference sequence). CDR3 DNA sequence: TGTGTCACCAGCAGAGATGGTATCACCTACACCGGGGAGCTGTTTTTT. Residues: CVTSRDGITYTGELFF.

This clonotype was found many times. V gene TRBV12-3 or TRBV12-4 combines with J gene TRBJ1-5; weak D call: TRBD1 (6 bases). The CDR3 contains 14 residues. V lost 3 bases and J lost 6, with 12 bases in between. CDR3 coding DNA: TGTGCCAGCAGTTTTGCAGGGGCCCCTCAGCCCCAGCATTTT. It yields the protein CASSFAGAPQPQHF.

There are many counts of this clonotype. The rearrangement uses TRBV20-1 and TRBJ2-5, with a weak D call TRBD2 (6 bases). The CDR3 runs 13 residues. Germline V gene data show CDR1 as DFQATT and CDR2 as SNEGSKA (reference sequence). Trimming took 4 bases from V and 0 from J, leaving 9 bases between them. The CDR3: CSATGLYQETQYF. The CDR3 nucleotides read TGCAGTGCTACGGGACTGTACCAAGAGACCCAGTACTTC.

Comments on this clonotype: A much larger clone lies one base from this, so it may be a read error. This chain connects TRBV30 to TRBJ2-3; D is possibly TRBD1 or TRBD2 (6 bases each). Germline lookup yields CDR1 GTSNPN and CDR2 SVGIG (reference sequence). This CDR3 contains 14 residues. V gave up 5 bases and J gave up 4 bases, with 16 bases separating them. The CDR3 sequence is CAWHEWGASDTQYF. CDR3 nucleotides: TGTGCCTGGCACGAATGGGGGGCGTCAGATACGCAGTATTTT.

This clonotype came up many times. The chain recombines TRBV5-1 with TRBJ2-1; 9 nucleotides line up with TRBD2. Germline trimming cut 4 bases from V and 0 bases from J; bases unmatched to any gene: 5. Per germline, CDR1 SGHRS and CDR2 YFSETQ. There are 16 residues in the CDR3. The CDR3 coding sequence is TGCGCCAGCAGCGGTAGCGGGGGAAGCTCCTACAATGAGCAGTTCTTC. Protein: CASSGSGGSSYNEQFF.

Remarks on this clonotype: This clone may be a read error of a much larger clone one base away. The CDR3 region has the DNA TGCGCCAGCAGCCAAGTAGGGGGCAATACGCAGTATTTT. As protein: CASSQVGGNTQYF. The chain is built from TRBV4-3 and TRBJ2-3; 7 bases are shared with TRBD1. From germline, CDR1 is LGHNA and CDR2 YSLEER. The CDR3 spans 13 residues. The V segment lost 1 base and the J segment 7 bases; nucleotides outside the gene matches: 2.

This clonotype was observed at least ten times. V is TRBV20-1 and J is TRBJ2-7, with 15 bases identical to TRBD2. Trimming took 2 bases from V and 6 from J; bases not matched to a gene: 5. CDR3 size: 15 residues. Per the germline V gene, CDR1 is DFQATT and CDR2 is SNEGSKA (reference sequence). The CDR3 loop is CSARSGTSGGFEQYF. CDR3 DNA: TGCAGTGCTAGATCTGGGACTAGCGGGGGGTTCGAGCAGTACTTC.

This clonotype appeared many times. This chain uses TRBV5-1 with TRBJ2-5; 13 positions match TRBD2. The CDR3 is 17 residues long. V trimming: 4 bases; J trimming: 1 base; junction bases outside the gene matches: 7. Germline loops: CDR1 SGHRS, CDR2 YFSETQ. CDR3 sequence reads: CASSLSGLAGSQETQYF. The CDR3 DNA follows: TGCGCCAGCAGCCTATCGGGACTAGCGGGGAGCCAAGAGACCCAGTACTTC.

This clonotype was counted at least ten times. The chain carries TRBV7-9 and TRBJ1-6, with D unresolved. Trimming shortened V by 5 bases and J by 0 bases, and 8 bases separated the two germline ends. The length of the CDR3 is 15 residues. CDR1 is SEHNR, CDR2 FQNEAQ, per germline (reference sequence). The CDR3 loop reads CASSPPYSYNSPLHF. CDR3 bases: TGTGCCAGCAGCCCCCCTTACTCCTATAATTCACCCCTCCACTTT.

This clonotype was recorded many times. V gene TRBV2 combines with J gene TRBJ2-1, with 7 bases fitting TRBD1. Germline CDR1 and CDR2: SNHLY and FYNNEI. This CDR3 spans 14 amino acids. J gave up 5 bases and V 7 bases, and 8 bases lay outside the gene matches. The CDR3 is CASMQGTANNEQFF. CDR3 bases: TGTGCCAGCATGCAAGGGACAGCCAACAATGAGCAGTTCTTC.

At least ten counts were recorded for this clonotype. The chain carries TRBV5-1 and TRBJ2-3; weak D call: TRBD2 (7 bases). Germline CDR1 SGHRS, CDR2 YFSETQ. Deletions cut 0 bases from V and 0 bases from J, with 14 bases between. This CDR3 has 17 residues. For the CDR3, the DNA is TGCGCCAGCAGCTTGGGTCTTGCGGGGGCCAGCACAGATACGCAGTATTTT. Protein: CASSLGLAGASTDTQYF.

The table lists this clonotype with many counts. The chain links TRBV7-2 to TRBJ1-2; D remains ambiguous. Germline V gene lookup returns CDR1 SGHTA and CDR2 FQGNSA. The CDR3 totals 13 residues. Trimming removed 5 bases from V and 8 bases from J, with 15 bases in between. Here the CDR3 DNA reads TGTGCCAGCAGCCCCCGGCGTGACGCGGGCTACACCTTC. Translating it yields CASSPRRDAGYTF.

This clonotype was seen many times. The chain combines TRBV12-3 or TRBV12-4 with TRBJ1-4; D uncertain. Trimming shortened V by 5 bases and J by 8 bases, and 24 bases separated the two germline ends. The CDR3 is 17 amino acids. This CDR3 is CASSQTQSGPKPEKLFF. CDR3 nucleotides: TGTGCCAGCAGTCAGACTCAATCCGGGCCTAAGCCGGAAAAACTGTTTTTT.

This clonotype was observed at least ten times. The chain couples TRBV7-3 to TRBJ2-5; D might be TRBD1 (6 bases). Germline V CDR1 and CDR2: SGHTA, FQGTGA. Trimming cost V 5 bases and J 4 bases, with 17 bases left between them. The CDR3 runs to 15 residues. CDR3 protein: CASSRGGGRRETQYF. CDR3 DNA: TGTGCCAGCAGCCGTGGTGGGGGCCGAAGAGAGACCCAGTACTTC.

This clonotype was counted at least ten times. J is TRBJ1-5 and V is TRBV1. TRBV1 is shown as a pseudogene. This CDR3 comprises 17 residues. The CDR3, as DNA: TGCACCAGCAGCCAAGTTGGGGAAGAAGATAGCAATCAGCCCCAGCATTTT. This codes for CTSSQVGEEDSNQPQHF.

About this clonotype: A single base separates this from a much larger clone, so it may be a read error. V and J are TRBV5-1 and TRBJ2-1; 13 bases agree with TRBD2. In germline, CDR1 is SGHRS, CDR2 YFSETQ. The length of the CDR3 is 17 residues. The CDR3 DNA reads TGCGCCGGCAGCGAGATAACTAGCGGGGGGGCCTCGGATGAGCAGTTCTTC. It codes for CAGSEITSGGASDEQFF.

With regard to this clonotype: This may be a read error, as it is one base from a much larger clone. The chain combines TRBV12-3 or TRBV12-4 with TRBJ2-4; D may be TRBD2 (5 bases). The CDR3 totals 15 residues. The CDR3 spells CASSSSSTRVNILYF. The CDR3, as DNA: TGTGCCAGCAGTTCCTCTTCCACTAGGGTGAACATTCTGTACTTC.

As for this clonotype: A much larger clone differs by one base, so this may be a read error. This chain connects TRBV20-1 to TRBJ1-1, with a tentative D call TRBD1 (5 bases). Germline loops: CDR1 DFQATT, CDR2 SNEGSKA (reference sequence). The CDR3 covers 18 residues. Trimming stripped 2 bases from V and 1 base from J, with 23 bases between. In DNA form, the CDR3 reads TGCAGTGCTAGACGGTTTTTACCAGGGAAGACGGGGAACACTGAAGCTTTCTTT. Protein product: CSARRFLPGKTGNTEAFF.